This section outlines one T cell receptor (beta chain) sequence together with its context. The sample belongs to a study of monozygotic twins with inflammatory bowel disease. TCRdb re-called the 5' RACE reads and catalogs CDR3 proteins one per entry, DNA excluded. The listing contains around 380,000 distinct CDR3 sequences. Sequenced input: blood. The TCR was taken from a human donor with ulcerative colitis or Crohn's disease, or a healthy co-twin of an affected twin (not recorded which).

The CDR3 is CASSFGLGSRETQYF. The V gene is TRBV27, the J gene TRBJ2-5. Per the germline V gene, CDR1 is MNHEY and CDR2 is SMNVEV (reference sequence). The CDR3 contains 15 residues.